What follows are 18 T cell receptor beta chains derived from one specimen sequenced in a study of CD4 T cell repertoires in COVID-19. The memory T cells were sequenced right after ex vivo isolation, without culture. Profiled with immunoSEQ multiplex PCR; TCRdb holds only in-frame clones, not every one. Seen here are around 23,000 clones, about 93% observed once, and the top ten hold 0.66%. The specimen comprised circulating follicular helper CD4+ T cells (cTfh) from blood, sampled before the COVID-19 pandemic. These receptors all stem from a human donor who had COVID-19.

The rearrangement links TRBV7-9 to TRBJ2-7; TRBD2 aligns across 9 bases. Germline assignment: CDR1 SEHNR and CDR2 FQNEAQ (reference sequence). This CDR3 is built from 16 residues. V lost 2 bases, J lost 1 base, and 6 bases stayed unmatched. The CDR3 DNA reads TGTGCCAGCAGCTTATGGCTAGCGGGATCTTCCTACGAGCAGTACTTC. Translating it yields CASSLWLAGSSYEQYF.

By frequency in the sample, this clone is large. V is TRBV4-1 and J is TRBJ1-2; 7 nucleotides line up with TRBD1. Germline CDR1 reads MGHRA; CDR2 reads YSYEKL. CDR3 length equals 16 residues. J gave up 1 base and V 0 bases, and 5 bases lay outside the gene matches. CDR3 DNA sequence: TGCGCCAGCAGCCAAGATGGAGGGGGCGGTAACTATGGCTACACCTTC. Translating gives CASSQDGGGGNYGYTF.

The chain joins TRBV18 to TRBJ2-7; possible D gene TRBD1, 5 bases. V was pared by 3 bases and J by 7 bases, with 16 bases between. The CDR3 covers 14 residues. Germline V gene lookup returns CDR1 KGHSH and CDR2 LQKENI. The DNA for the CDR3 is TGTGCCAGCTCACCTACGACAGCTATGGGGGAGCAGTACTTC. It encodes CASSPTTAMGEQYF.

The chain links TRBV7-2 to TRBJ2-2, with 9 positions matching TRBD1. The CDR3 consists of 15 residues. Germline V gives CDR1 SGHTA, CDR2 FQGNSA. The junction had 6 bases not matched to a gene; V was cut back by 3 bases and J by 7 bases. DNA for the CDR3: TGTGCCAGCAGCTTCGGACAGGGGCTTAGCGGGGAGCTGTTTTTT. It is translated as CASSFGQGLSGELFF.

This chain connects TRBV6-4 to TRBJ2-2; 7 bases are shared with TRBD2. The V segment lost 3 bases and the J segment 4 bases; nucleotides outside the gene matches: 5. Germline V gene data show CDR1 as MRHNA and CDR2 as SNTAGT. The CDR3 totals 15 residues. CDR3 amino acids: CASSEEAGVTGELFF. The CDR3 nucleotides are TGTGCCAGCAGTGAGGAGGCGGGGGTCACCGGGGAGCTGTTTTTT.

The V call is TRBV21-1, the J call TRBJ2-1; the D call of TRBD2 is as the table states it, not checked on the DNA. TRBV21-1 is listed as a pseudogene. The CDR3 loop spans 17 amino acids. The CDR3 bases are TGTGCCAGCAGCCAGATCGTAGCTACACATTCCGACAATGAGCAGTTCTTC. Encoded protein: CASSQIVATHSDNEQFF.

V and J are TRBV13 and TRBJ2-1; D ambiguous. Germline V CDR1 and CDR2: PRHDT, FYEKMQ (reference sequence). The CDR3 runs to 14 residues. Trimming shortened V by 5 bases and J by 4 bases, and 12 bases separated the two germline ends. The CDR3 is CASSPRNGYNEQFF. CDR3 sequence (DNA): TGTGCCAGCAGCCCGCGGAACGGATACAATGAGCAGTTCTTC.

The chain has TRBV6-5 and TRBJ2-1, with D tentatively TRBD1 (6 bases). CDR3 length equals 15 residues. Germline CDR1 is MNHEY and CDR2 is SVGAGI. Trimming removed 4 bases at V and 0 bases at J, with 10 bases between. CDR3 protein: CASSSGQRSYNEQFF. CDR3 DNA: TGTGCCAGCAGTTCGGGACAACGCTCCTACAATGAGCAGTTCTTC.

The sample holds one count of this clone. Mismatch with germline at one junction end may stem from a read error. This sequence joins TRBV5-6 and TRBJ2-3, with D tentatively TRBD2 (6 bases). The CDR3 totals 11 residues. Germline CDR1 and CDR2: SGHDT and YYEEEE. This CDR3 is CASSLGAGMNF. The DNA of the CDR3 is TGTGCCAGCAGCTTGGGGGCGGGAATGAATTTT.

The rearrangement uses TRBV6-4 and TRBJ1-2, with D hard to call. Trimming stripped 3 bases from V and 4 bases from J, with 9 bases between. The CDR3 totals 13 residues. Germline-derived CDR1 and CDR2 are MRHNA and SNTAGT. The CDR3 DNA follows: TGTGCCAGCAGTGAGGAGCGAGGCTATGGCTACACCTTC. Translation gives CASSEERGYGYTF.

This chain connects TRBV18 to TRBJ2-3; 7 nucleotides line up with TRBD1. V dropped 0 bases and J dropped 2; count of bases not matched to a gene: 2. This CDR3 contains 15 residues. The germline gives CDR1 KGHSH, CDR2 LQKENI. CDR3: CASSPPGQYTDTQYF. CDR3 nucleotides: TGTGCCAGCTCACCACCGGGACAGTACACAGATACGCAGTATTTT.

The table lists this clone with a count of one. The chain employs TRBV19 and TRBJ1-4; D may be TRBD1 (5 bases). The CDR3 extends over 14 amino acids. V was cut by 5 bases and J by 2 bases, with 9 bases left in between. Germline V gene lookup returns CDR1 LNHDA and CDR2 SQIVND (reference sequence). The chain's CDR3 is CASSRTITNEKLFF. CDR3 nucleotides: TGTGCCAGTAGTCGGACAATCACTAATGAAAAACTGTTTTTT.

V gene TRBV28 combines with J gene TRBJ1-4; 7 nucleotides agree with TRBD1. This CDR3 is built from 12 residues. The V gene end was trimmed by 8 bases and the J gene end by 6 bases; junction bases not matched to a gene: 3. Germline V gene lookup returns CDR1 MDHEN and CDR2 SYDVKM. CDR3 in amino acids: CASGRGYEKLFF. For the CDR3, the DNA is TGTGCCAGCGGCAGGGGGTATGAAAAACTGTTTTTT. Complete variable domain (other parts from reference TRBV28 and TRBJ1-4): DVKVTQSSRYLVKRTGEKVFLECVQDMDHENMFWYRQDPGLGLRLIYFSYDVKMKEKGDIPEGYSVSREKKERFSLILESASTNQTSMYLCASGRGYEKLFFGSGTQLSVL.

V and J are TRBV6-1 and TRBJ2-1, with TRBD2 matching 11 bases. V shed 7 bases and J 7 bases; nucleotides not matched to a gene: 3. Per germline, CDR1 MNHNS and CDR2 SASEGT. The CDR3 has 13 amino acids. The CDR3: CASNPSGRNEQFF. The CDR3 coding sequence is TGTGCCAGCAACCCTAGCGGGAGGAATGAGCAGTTCTTC.

The chain employs TRBV7-2 and TRBJ1-5, with TRBD1 identical over 7 bases. Germline trimming cut 2 bases from V and 2 bases from J; bases unmatched to any gene: 9. The germline V gene has CDR1 SGHTA and CDR2 FQGNSA. This CDR3 is built from 17 residues. CDR3 loop: CASSLTIKTGGNQPQHF. The CDR3 DNA sequence: TGTGCCAGCAGCTTAACCATTAAAACAGGGGGCAATCAGCCCCAGCATTTT.

The chain recombines TRBV19 with TRBJ2-7; 8 positions match TRBD2. The trim removed 4 bases at V and 4 bases at J, leaving 6 bases unmatched. In germline, CDR1 is LNHDA, CDR2 SQIVND (reference sequence). The CDR3 loop spans 14 amino acids. The CDR3 sequence: CASSKPERGYEQYF. DNA for the CDR3: TGTGCCAGTAGTAAACCCGAGCGGGGGTACGAGCAGTACTTC.

This clone showed up just once. The genes are TRBV28 and TRBJ2-7; 7 positions agree with TRBD2. Germline loops: CDR1 MDHEN, CDR2 SYDVKM. The CDR3 sequence is 15 residues long. The trim removed 7 bases at V and 1 base at J, leaving 10 bases unmatched. DNA for the CDR3: TGTGCCAGCACTGCTGGGGCTAGCGGATCCTACGAGCAGTACTTC. Encoded protein: CASTAGASGSYEQYF.

The chain couples TRBV5-4 to TRBJ2-1; TRBD2 is a possible D gene (7 bases). Germline assignment: CDR1 SGHNT and CDR2 YYREEE (reference sequence). V gave up 4 bases and J gave up 9 bases, with 23 bases separating them. CDR3 size: 16 residues. This chain's CDR3 is CASSAPGRGVGSEQFF. In DNA form, the CDR3 reads TGTGCCAGCAGCGCCCCTGGGAGGGGGGTTGGGAGTGAGCAGTTCTTC. The full variable domain, in which reference TRBV5-4 and TRBJ2-1 provide the parts outside the CDR3, is ETGVTQSPTHLIKTRGQQVTLRCSSQSGHNTVSWYQQALGQGPQFIFQYYREEENGRGNFPPRFSGLQFPNYSSELNVNALELDDSALYLCASSAPGRGVGSEQFFGPGTRLTVL.